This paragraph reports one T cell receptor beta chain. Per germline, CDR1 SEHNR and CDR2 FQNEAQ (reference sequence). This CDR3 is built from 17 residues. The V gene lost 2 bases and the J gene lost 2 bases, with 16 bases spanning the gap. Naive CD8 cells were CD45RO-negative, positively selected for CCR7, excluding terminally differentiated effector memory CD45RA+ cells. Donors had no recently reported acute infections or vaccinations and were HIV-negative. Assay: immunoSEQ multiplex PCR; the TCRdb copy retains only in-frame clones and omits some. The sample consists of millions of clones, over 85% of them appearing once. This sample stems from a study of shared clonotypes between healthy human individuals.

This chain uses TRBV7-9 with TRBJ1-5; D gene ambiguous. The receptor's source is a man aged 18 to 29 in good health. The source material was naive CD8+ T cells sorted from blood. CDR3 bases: TGTGCCAGCAGCTTAAGGAAGGGCGGGGATCGCAATCAGCCCCAGCATTTT. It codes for CASSLRKGGDRNQPQHF.